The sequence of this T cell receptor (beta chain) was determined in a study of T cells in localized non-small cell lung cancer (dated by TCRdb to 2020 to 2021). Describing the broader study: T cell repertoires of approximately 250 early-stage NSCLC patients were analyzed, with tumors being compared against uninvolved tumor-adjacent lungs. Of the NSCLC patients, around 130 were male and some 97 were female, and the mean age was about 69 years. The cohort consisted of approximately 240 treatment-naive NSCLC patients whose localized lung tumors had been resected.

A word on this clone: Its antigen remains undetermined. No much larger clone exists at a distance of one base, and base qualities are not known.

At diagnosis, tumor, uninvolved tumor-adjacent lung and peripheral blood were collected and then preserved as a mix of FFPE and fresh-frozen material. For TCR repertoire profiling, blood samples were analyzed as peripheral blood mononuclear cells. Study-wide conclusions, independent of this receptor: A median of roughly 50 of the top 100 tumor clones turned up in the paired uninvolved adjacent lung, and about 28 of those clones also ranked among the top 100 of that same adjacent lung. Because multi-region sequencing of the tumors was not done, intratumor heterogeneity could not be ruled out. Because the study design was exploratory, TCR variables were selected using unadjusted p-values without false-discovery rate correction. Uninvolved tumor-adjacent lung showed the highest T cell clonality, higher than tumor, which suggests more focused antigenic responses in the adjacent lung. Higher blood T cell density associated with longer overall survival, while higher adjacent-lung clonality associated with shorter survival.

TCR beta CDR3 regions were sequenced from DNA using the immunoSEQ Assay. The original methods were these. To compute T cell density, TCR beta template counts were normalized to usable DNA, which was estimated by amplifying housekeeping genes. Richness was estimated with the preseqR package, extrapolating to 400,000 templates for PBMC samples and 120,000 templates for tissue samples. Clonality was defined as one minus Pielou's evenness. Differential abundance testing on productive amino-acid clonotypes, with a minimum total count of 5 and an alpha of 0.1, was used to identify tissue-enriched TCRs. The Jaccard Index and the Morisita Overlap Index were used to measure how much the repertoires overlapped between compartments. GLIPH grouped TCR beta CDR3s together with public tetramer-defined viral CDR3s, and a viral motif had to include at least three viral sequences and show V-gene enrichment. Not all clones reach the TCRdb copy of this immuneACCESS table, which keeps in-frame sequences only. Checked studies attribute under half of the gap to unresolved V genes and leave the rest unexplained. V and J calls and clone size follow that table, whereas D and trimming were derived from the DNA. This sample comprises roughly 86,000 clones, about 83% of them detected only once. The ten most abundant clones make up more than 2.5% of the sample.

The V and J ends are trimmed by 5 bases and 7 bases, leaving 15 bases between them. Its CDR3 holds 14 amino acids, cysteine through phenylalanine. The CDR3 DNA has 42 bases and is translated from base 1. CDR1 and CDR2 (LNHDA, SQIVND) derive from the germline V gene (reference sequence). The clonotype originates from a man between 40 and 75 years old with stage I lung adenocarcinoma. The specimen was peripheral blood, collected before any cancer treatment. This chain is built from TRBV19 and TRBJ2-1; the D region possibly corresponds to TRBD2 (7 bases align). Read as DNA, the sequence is TGTGCCAGTAGTCCCGGGGGGCTACCGAATGAGCAGTTCTTC. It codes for CASSPGGLPNEQFF.